These 3 T cell receptor beta chains came from one sample sequenced in a study of T cell responses to AZD1222 COVID-19 vaccine. TCRdb's table, derived via immunoSEQ multiplex PCR, lists solely in-frame clones and lacks some. The repertoire holds some 180,000 clones, with just over 85% as singletons. Specimen: peripheral blood, collected on day 0 of AZD1222 vaccination. The origin of the receptors is an adult in good health.

The chain joins TRBV30 to TRBJ2-7, with D perhaps matching TRBD1 (5 bases). V was trimmed by 0 bases and J by 0 bases, leaving 9 bases between them. CDR3 size: 14 residues. Germline loops: CDR1 GTSNPN, CDR2 SVGIG (reference sequence). The CDR3: CAWSVDSNSYEQYF. Written as DNA, the CDR3 is TGTGCCTGGAGTGTAGACAGTAACTCCTACGAGCAGTACTTC.

This clone was detected only once. The gene calls are TRBV6-5 and TRBJ1-1; 7 nucleotides line up with TRBD1. This CDR3 is built from 14 residues. Trimming at V came to 5 bases and at J to 4 bases, leaving 7 bases not matched to a gene. In germline, CDR1 is MNHEY, CDR2 SVGAGI. CDR3 in DNA: TGTGCCAGCAGTACAGGGGCGAGGGCCACTGAAGCTTTCTTT. Encoded protein: CASSTGARATEAFF.

The V and J genes are TRBV6-2 or TRBV6-3 and TRBJ1-5; D unclear. V lost 0 bases, J lost 4 bases, and 7 bases lay in between. The CDR3 spans 14 residues. Germline V gene sequence: CDR1 MNHEY, CDR2 SVGEGT. The DNA for the CDR3 is TGTGCCAGCAGTTACTCTCTGGGGAATCAGCCCCAGCATTTT. Amino acids: CASSYSLGNQPQHF.